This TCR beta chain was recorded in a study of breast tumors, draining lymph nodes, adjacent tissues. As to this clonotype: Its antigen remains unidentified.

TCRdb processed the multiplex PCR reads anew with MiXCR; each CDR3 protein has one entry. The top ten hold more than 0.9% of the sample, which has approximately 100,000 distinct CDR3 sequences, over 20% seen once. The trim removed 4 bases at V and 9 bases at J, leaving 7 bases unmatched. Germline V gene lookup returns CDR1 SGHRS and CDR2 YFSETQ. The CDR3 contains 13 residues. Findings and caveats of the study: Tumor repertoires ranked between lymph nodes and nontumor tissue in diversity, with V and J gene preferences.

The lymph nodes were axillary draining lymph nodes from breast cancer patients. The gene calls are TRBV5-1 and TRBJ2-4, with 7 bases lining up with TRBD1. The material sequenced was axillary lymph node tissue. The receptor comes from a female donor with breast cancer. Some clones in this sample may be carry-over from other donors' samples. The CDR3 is CASSPQGLGIQYF. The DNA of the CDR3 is TGCGCCAGCAGCCCACAGGGGTTGGGCATTCAGTACTTC.